Below, 15 T cell receptor beta chains from the same sample are listed, as sequenced in a study of shared clonotypes between healthy human individuals (TCRdb year 2020). The library was made by the immunoSEQ multiplex PCR assay. In TCRdb, the immuneACCESS table is reduced to in-frame sequences with V and J assigned. These tables do not hold every clone; where another copy was compared, an unresolved V gene accounts for under half, and the others remain unexplained. This sample is represented by some 2.4 million clones; roughly 93% of them were singletons. The biggest ten clones account for about 0.34% of the sample. The specimen was naive CD4+ T cells from PBMCs. The cell subset or site label here, explained by the study, means: CD45RA+ positively selected. The receptors were gathered from a man between 18 and 29 years old in good health. Some clones in this sample may be carry-over from other donors' samples.

The genes are TRBV6-6 and TRBJ2-7; 7 bases agree with TRBD1. V trimming: 6 bases; J trimming: 2 bases; junction bases outside the gene matches: 7. This CDR3 is built from 14 residues. CDR1 is MNHNY and CDR2 is SVGAGI in the germline V gene (reference sequence). The CDR3 loop reads CASSEDRMTYEQYF. The CDR3, as DNA: TGTGCCAGCAGCGAGGACAGGATGACCTACGAGCAGTACTTC.

As to this clone: The sample contains more than one DNA sequence encoding this CDR3. The genes are TRBV5-1 and TRBJ2-1; 10 bases align to TRBD2. The CDR3 is 15 amino acids. Germline V gives CDR1 SGHRS, CDR2 YFSETQ. The J segment lost 4 bases and the V segment lost 1 base, leaving 2 bases of the junction unmatched. The CDR3 region is CASSLLAGEYNEQFF. The CDR3 bases are TGCGCCAGCAGCTTGCTAGCGGGAGAGTACAATGAGCAGTTCTTC.

The CDR3 coding sequence is TGTGCCAGCTCACCACTAGGTTCCACTGAAGCTTTCTTT. Its translation is CASSPLGSTEAFF. The V and J genes are TRBV18 and TRBJ1-1; D gene unclear. The CDR3 loop spans 13 amino acids. V lost 1 base and J lost 4, with 7 bases in between. Germline CDR1 KGHSH, CDR2 LQKENI. Based on the CDR3 plus reference TRBV18 and TRBJ1-1, the full variable domain is NAGVMQNPRHLVRRRGQEARLRCSPMKGHSHVYWYRQLPEEGLKFMVYLQKENIIDESGMPKERFSAEFPKEGPSILRIQQVVRGDSAAYFCASSPLGSTEAFFGQGTRLTVV.

The rearrangement uses TRBV6-1 and TRBJ1-2; D gene uncertain. CDR3 size: 14 residues. Germline values: CDR1 MNHNS, CDR2 SASEGT. Trimming left V 7 bases short and J 4 bases short, with 16 bases between. The CDR3 region is CASMWDRSPYGYTF. The CDR3 nucleotides are TGTGCCAGCATGTGGGATCGTAGTCCCTATGGCTACACCTTC.

The rearrangement links TRBV5-8 to TRBJ2-4; unclear D gene. The V gene's germline CDR1 is SGHTS and CDR2 YDEGEE. V was cut by 4 bases and J by 0 bases, with 14 bases left in between. This CDR3 is 16 amino acids long. The CDR3: CASSPRQAQAKNIQYF. DNA of the CDR3: TGTGCCAGCAGCCCGCGGCAGGCGCAAGCCAAAAACATTCAGTACTTC.

The chain has TRBV11-2 and TRBJ2-3; 13 bases fit TRBD2. The CDR3 totals 18 residues. Germline CDR1 SGHAT, CDR2 FQNNGV. V shed 2 bases and J 2 bases; nucleotides not matched to a gene: 7. Here the CDR3 DNA reads TGTGCCAGCAGCTTAAGGCGGACTAGCGGGAGTTCCACAGATACGCAGTATTTT. Translating gives CASSLRRTSGSSTDTQYF.

This clone was counted a single time. The chain combines TRBV27 with TRBJ2-3; 10 nucleotides agree with TRBD2. CDR1 and CDR2 from the germline V gene are MNHEY and SMNVEV (reference sequence). The CDR3 is 15 residues long. The ends lost 3 bases at V and 10 bases at J; junction bases unmatched: 10. The CDR3 region has the DNA TGTGCCAGCAGTTTCTTTGGGCTAGCGGGAGTTGCGCAGTATTTT. It is translated as CASSFFGLAGVAQYF.

Here the CDR3 reads CASSLLGLAGRGEQYF. The CDR3 DNA reads as TGTGCCAGCAGCTTACTGGGACTAGCGGGTAGGGGAGAGCAGTACTTC. V and J are TRBV7-2 and TRBJ2-7, with TRBD2 identical over 12 bases. CDR3 length equals 16 residues. Germline values: CDR1 SGHTA, CDR2 FQGNSA. The ends lost 2 bases at V and 7 bases at J; junction bases unmatched: 9.

V is TRBV6-5 and J is TRBJ1-2, with 7 bases lining up with TRBD1. The trim removed 6 bases at V and 8 bases at J, leaving 9 bases unmatched. The CDR3 consists of 13 residues. Germline lookup yields CDR1 MNHEY and CDR2 SVGAGI. CDR3 DNA: TGTGCCAGCAGAGAGACAGGGTCTAGAGGCTACACCTTC. It codes for CASRETGSRGYTF.

The genes are TRBV5-1 and TRBJ2-3; D is perhaps TRBD1 (6 bases). There are 15 residues in the CDR3. With 3 bases removed from V and 2 bases from J, the gap between germline ends came to 13 bases. CDR1 SGHRS and CDR2 YFSETQ come from the germline V gene. The chain's CDR3 is CASSSPLGATDTQYF. For the CDR3, the DNA is TGCGCCAGCAGCTCCCCCCTGGGGGCCACAGATACGCAGTATTTT.

This chain connects TRBV7-9 to TRBJ2-1; 8 positions match TRBD2. CDR3 size: 15 residues. The V segment lost 2 bases and the J segment 7 bases; nucleotides outside the gene matches: 7. Germline loops: CDR1 SEHNR, CDR2 FQNEAQ (reference sequence). In DNA, the CDR3 is TGTGCCAGCAGCTTAACGGGCGAGCGGGAGAATGAGCAGTTCTTC. Translating gives CASSLTGERENEQFF.

To note about this clone: The identical CDR3 is also encoded by other nucleotide sequences in the sample. This chain joins TRBV7-2 and TRBJ2-5; D unresolved. The CDR3 has 13 residues. Germline V lookup: CDR1 SGHTA, CDR2 FQGNSA. V was cut by 2 bases and J by 2 bases, with 6 bases left in between. In DNA, the CDR3 is TGTGCCAGCAGCTTATCCCCACAAGAGACCCAGTACTTC. Its translation is CASSLSPQETQYF.

This chain links TRBV7-2 with TRBJ1-2; D not resolved. Germline assignment: CDR1 SGHTA and CDR2 FQGNSA. Trimming took off 2 bases at V and 0 bases at J, with 10 bases between the two ends. The CDR3 extends over 15 amino acids. CDR3 nucleotide sequence: TGTGCCAGCAGCTTATTCGTCGGCCCTAACTATGGCTACACCTTC. This codes for CASSLFVGPNYGYTF.

The CDR3 sequence: CASSRYLSGSYNEQFF. Written as DNA, the CDR3 is TGTGCCAGTAGTCGCTACCTAAGCGGATCCTACAATGAGCAGTTCTTC. The rearrangement joins TRBV19 to TRBJ2-1; TRBD2 is a possible D gene (5 bases). CDR1 is LNHDA, CDR2 SQIVND, per germline (reference sequence). V gave up 5 bases and J gave up 1 base, with 15 bases separating them. The CDR3 extends over 16 amino acids.

The chain recombines TRBV5-1 with TRBJ1-1; D unclear. The CDR3 is made up of 16 amino acids. Trimming shortened V by 0 bases and J by 4 bases, and 16 bases separated the two germline ends. Germline V gene lookup returns CDR1 SGHRS and CDR2 YFSETQ. For the CDR3, the DNA is TGCGCCAGCAGCTTGGAGACACACGGTCGGGGCACTGAAGCTTTCTTT. Its translation: CASSLETHGRGTEAFF.